The present TCR beta chain was sequenced within a study of blood T cell repertoires in COVID-19. V was trimmed by 3 bases and J by 0 bases, leaving 12 bases between them. Germline assignment: CDR1 MNHEY and CDR2 SMNVEV (reference sequence). There are 16 residues in the CDR3. In the authors' methods: How many nucleated cells were present was estimated from reference gene primer amplification. The table came from immunoSEQ multiplex PCR; TCRdb's copy has only in-frame clones and leaves some out. V, J and clone size reflect that table, while D and trimming were determined from the DNA. The table shows a few hundred thousand clones, with 85% occurring only once. Either two negative PCRs, clearance, or symptom resolution qualified Cohort 3 donors as recovered.

This clonotype was obtained from a man between 40 and 49 years old who had recovered from COVID-19. Sequencing was carried out using PBMCs or T cells enriched from blood (not recorded which). The J gene is TRBJ1-3, the V gene TRBV27; maybe TRBD1 (6 bases). CDR3 in DNA: TGTGCCAGCAGTTTCGGACAGCCGAGCTCTGGAAACACCATATATTTT. The encoded protein is CASSFGQPSSGNTIYF.